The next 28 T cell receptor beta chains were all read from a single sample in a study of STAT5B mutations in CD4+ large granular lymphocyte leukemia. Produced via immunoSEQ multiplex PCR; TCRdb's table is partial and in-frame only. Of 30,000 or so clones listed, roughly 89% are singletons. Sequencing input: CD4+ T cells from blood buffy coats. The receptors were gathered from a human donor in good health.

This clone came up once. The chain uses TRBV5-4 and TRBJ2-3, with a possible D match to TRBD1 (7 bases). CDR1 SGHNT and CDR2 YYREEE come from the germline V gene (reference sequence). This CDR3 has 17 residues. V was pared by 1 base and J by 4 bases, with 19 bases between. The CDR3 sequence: CASSLTGEVWKADTQYF. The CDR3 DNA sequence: TGTGCCAGCAGCTTGACAGGGGAGGTGTGGAAGGCAGATACGCAGTATTTT.

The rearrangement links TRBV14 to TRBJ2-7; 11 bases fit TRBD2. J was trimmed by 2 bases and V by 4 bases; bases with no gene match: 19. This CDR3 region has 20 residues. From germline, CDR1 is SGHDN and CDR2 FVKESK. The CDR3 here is CASSPRPSILAGVSAYEQYF. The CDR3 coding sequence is TGTGCCAGCAGCCCCCGACCCAGTATACTAGCGGGAGTAAGCGCCTACGAGCAGTACTTC.

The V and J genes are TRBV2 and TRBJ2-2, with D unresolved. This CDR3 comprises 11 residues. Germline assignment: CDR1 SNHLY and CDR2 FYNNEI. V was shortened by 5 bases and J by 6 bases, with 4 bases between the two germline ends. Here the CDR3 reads CASSIPGELFF. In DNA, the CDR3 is TGTGCCAGCAGTATACCCGGGGAGCTGTTTTTT.

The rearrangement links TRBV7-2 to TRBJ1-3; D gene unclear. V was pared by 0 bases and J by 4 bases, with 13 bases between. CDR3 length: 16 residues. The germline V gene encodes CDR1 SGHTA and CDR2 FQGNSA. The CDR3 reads CASSLAASGAGNTIYF. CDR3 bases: TGTGCCAGCAGCTTAGCCGCGTCCGGTGCCGGAAACACCATATATTTT. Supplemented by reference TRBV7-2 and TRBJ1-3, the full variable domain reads GAGVSQSPSNKVTEKGKDVELRCDPISGHTALYWYRQSLGQGLEFLIYFQGNSAPDKSGLPSDRFSAERTGGSVSTLTIQRTQQEDSAVYLCASSLAASGAGNTIYFGEGSWLTVV.

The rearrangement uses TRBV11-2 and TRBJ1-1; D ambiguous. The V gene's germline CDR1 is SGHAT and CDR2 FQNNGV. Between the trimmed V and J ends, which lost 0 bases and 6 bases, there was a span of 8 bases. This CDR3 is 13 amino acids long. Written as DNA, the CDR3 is TGTGCCAGCAGCTTAGAGGGTAGGGCTGAAGCTTTCTTT. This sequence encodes CASSLEGRAEAFF. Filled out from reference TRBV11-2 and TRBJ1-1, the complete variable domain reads EAGVAQSPRYKIIEKRQSVAFWCNPISGHATLYWYQQILGQGPKLLIQFQNNGVVDDSQLPKDRFSAERLKGVDSTLKIQPAKLEDSAVYLCASSLEGRAEAFFGQGTRLTVV.

CDR3 sequence: CASSLGQGNDYGYTF. The CDR3 DNA reads TGTGCCAGCAGCCTTGGACAGGGCAATGACTATGGCTACACCTTC. The rearrangement uses TRBV5-4 and TRBJ1-2, with 8 bases lining up with TRBD1. With 4 bases clipped from V and 3 bases from J, the junction kept 8 bases outside the gene matches. Germline loops: CDR1 SGHNT, CDR2 YYREEE (reference sequence). This CDR3 is 15 amino acids long.

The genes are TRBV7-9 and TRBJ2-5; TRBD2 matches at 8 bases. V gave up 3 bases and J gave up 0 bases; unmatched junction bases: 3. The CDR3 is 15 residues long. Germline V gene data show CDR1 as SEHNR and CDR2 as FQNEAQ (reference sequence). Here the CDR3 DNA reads TGTGCCAGCAGCTTGAGACTAGCGAACCAAGAGACCCAGTACTTC. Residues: CASSLRLANQETQYF.

Here the CDR3 reads CASSLSGSSYEQYF. CDR3 coding DNA: TGTGCCAGCAGCTTGAGCGGGAGTAGCTACGAGCAGTACTTC. V gene TRBV5-8 combines with J gene TRBJ2-7; 8 nucleotides match TRBD2. This CDR3 has 14 residues. CDR1 and CDR2 from the germline V gene are SGHTS and YDEGEE. V gave up 1 base and J gave up 3 bases; unmatched junction bases: 3.

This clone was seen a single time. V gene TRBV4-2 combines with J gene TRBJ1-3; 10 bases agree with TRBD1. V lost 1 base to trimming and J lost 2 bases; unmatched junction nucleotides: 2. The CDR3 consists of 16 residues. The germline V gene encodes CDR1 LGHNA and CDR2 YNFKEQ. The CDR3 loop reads CASSQAGQGAGNTIYF. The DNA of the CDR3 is TGTGCCAGCAGCCAAGCAGGACAGGGGGCTGGAAACACCATATATTTT.

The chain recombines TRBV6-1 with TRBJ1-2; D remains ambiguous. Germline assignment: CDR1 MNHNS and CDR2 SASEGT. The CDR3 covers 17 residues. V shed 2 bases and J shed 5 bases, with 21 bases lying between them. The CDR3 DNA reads TGTGCCAGCAGTGAACCCATCGACAACAATAGGTCTTATGGCTACACCTTC. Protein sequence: CASSEPIDNNRSYGYTF.

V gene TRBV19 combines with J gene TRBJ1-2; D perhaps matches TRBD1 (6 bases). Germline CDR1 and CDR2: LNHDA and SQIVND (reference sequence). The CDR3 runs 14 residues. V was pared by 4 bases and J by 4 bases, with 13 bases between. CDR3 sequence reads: CASSRQVGLYGYTF. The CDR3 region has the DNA TGTGCCAGTAGTAGACAGGTGGGACTCTATGGCTACACCTTC. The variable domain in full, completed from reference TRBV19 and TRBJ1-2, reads DGGITQSPKYLFRKEGQNVTLSCEQNLNHDAMYWYRQDPGQGLRLIYYSQIVNDFQKGDIAEGYSVSREKKESFPLTVTSAQKNPTAFYLCASSRQVGLYGYTFGSGTRLTVV.

CDR3 DNA sequence: TGTGCCAGCACCCGGACAGGGGTATTCACAGATACGCAGTATTTT. As protein: CASTRTGVFTDTQYF. This chain joins TRBV11-2 and TRBJ2-3, with 9 positions matching TRBD1. This CDR3 has 15 amino acids. The trim removed 7 bases at V and 2 bases at J, leaving 7 bases unmatched. Per germline, CDR1 SGHAT and CDR2 FQNNGV.

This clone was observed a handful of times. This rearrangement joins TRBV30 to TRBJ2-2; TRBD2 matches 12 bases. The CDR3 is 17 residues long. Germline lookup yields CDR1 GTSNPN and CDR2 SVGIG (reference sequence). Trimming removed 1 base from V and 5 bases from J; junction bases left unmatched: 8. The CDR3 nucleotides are TGTGCCTGGAGTGCCACCCGGGGACTAGCGGGTACCGGGGAGCTGTTTTTT. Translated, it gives CAWSATRGLAGTGELFF.

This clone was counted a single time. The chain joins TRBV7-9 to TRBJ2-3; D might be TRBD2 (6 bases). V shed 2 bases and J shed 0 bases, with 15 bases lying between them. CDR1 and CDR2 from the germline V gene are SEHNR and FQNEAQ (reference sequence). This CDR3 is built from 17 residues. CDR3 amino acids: CASSLLFSGRSTDTQYF. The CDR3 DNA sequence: TGTGCCAGCAGCTTATTATTCTCGGGGAGGAGCACAGATACGCAGTATTTT.

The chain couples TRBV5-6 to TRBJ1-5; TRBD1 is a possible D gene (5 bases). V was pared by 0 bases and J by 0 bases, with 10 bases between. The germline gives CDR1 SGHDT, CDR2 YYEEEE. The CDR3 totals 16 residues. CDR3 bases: TGTGCCAGCAGCTTGGCGTCCGGGGCTAGCAATCAGCCCCAGCATTTT. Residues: CASSLASGASNQPQHF.

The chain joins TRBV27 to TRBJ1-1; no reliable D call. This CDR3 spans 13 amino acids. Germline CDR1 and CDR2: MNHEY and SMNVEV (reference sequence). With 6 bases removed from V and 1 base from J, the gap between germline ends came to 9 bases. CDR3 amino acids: CASRAGRNTEAFF. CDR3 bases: TGTGCCAGCAGGGCAGGTCGGAACACTGAAGCTTTCTTT.

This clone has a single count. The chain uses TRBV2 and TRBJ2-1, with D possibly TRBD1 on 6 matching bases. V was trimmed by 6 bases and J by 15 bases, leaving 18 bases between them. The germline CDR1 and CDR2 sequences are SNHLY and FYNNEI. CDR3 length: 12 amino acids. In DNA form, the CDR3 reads TGTGCCAGCAGGGACGTCGGGACACGGGGGTTCTTC. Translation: CASRDVGTRGFF.

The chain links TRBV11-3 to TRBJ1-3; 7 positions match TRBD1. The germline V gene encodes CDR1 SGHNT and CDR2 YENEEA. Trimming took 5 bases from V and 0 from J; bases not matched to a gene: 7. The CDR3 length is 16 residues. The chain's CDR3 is CASSGQGQNSGNTIYF. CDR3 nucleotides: TGTGCCAGCAGCGGCCAGGGACAGAACTCTGGAAACACCATATATTTT.

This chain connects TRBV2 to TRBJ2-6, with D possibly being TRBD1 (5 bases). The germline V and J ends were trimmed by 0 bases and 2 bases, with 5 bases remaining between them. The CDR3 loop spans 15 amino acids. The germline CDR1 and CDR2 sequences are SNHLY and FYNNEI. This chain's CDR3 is CASSEARAGANVLTF. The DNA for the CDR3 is TGTGCCAGCAGTGAAGCCAGGGCTGGGGCCAACGTCCTGACTTTC. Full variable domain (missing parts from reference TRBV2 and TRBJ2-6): EPEVTQTPSHQVTQMGQEVILRCVPISNHLYFYWYRQILGQKVEFLVSFYNNEISEKSEIFDDQFSVERPDGSNFTLKIRSTKLEDSAMYFCASSEARAGANVLTFGAGSRLTVL.

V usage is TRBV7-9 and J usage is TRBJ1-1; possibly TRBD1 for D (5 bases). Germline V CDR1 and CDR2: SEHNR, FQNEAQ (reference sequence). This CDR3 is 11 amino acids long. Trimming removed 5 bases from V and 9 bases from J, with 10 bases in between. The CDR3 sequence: CASSAGQQAFF. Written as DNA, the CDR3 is TGTGCCAGCAGCGCCGGACAACAAGCTTTCTTT.

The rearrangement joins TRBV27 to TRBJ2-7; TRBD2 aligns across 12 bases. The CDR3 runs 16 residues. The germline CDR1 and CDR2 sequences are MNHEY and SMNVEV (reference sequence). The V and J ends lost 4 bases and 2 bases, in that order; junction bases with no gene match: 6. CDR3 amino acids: CASSYLAGGPPYEQYF. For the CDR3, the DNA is TGTGCCAGCAGTTACCTAGCGGGAGGGCCTCCCTACGAGCAGTACTTC.

The CDR3 here is CASSRPQLAGGLIEQYF. The DNA of the CDR3 is TGTGCCAGCAGCCGACCCCAACTAGCGGGAGGGCTAATTGAGCAGTACTTC. The chain carries TRBV14 and TRBJ2-7, with 13 bases matching TRBD2. In germline, CDR1 is SGHDN, CDR2 FVKESK. CDR3 length: 17 amino acids. The V and J ends lost 4 bases and 7 bases, in that order; junction bases with no gene match: 13. Variable domain in full (rest from reference TRBV14 and TRBJ2-7): EAGVTQFPSHSVIEKGQTVTLRCDPISGHDNLYWYRRVMGKEIKFLLHFVKESKQDESGMPNNRFLAERTGGTYSTLKVQPAELEDSGVYFCASSRPQLAGGLIEQYFGPGTRLTVT.

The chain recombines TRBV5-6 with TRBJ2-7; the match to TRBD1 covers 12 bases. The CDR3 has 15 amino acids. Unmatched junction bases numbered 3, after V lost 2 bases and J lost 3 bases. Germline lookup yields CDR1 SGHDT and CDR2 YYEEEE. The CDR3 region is CASSFGTGGIYEQYF. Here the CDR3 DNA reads TGTGCCAGCAGCTTCGGGACAGGGGGCATCTACGAGCAGTACTTC.

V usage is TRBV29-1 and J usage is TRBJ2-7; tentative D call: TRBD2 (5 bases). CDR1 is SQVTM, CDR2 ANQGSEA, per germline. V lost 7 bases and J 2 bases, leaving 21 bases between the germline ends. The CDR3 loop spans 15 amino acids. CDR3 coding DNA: TGCAGCGGTAGGGCCGTGAGGGCCGTTGCCTACGAGCAGTACTTC. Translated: CSGRAVRAVAYEQYF.

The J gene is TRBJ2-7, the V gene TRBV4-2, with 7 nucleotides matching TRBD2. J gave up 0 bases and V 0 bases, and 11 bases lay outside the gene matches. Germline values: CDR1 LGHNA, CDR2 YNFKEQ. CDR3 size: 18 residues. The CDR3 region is CASSQDMGASGTSYEQYF. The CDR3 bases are TGTGCCAGCAGCCAAGACATGGGAGCTAGCGGCACCTCCTACGAGCAGTACTTC.

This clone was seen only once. The CDR3, as DNA: TGTGCCAGCACCCTACTTTTGGCGGGGGCGAACACCGGGGAGCTGTTTTTT. This sequence encodes CASTLLLAGANTGELFF. The J gene is TRBJ2-2, the V gene TRBV7-6; TRBD2 matches at 7 bases. J gave up 0 bases and V 7 bases, and 11 bases lay outside the gene matches. Germline CDR1 reads SGHVS; CDR2 reads FNYEAQ. The CDR3 totals 17 residues.

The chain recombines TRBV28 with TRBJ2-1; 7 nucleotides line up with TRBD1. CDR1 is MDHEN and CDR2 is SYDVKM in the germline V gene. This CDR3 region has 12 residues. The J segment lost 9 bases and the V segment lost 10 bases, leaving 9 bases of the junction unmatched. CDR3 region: CATGQEVREQFF. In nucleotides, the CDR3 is TGTGCCACCGGACAGGAGGTACGTGAGCAGTTCTTC.

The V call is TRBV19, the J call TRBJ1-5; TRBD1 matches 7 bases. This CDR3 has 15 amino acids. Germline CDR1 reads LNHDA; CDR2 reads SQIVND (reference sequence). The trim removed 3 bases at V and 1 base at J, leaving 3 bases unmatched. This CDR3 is CASSMTGRSNQPQHF. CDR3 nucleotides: TGTGCCAGTAGTATGACAGGGCGGAGCAATCAGCCCCAGCATTTT.